This TCR beta chain was sequenced in a study of blood T cell repertoires in COVID-19. Study at large: From T cells, B-cell-depleted T cells, or PBMCs came the material, which was cDNA or gDNA.

In the source study's methods: Nucleated cell counts were estimated from reference gene primer amplification. Generated by immunoSEQ multiplex PCR, the TCRdb table keeps only in-frame clones and is missing some. D and trimming come from the DNA, and the V and J calls and clone size come from that table. The data show fewer than 200,000 clones, approximately 85% seen once. The CDR3 is 13 residues long. Germline assignment: CDR1 SGHDT and CDR2 YYEEEE. Trimming took off 5 bases at V and 1 base at J, with 9 bases between the two ends. The chain links TRBV5-6 to TRBJ1-2; D unresolved. Sequencing input: peripheral blood. The sequence derives from a man aged 40-49 years with acute or convalescent COVID-19. The CDR3 loop reads CASRPRVNYGYTF. The CDR3 DNA is TGTGCCAGCAGGCCCCGCGTTAACTATGGCTACACCTTC.